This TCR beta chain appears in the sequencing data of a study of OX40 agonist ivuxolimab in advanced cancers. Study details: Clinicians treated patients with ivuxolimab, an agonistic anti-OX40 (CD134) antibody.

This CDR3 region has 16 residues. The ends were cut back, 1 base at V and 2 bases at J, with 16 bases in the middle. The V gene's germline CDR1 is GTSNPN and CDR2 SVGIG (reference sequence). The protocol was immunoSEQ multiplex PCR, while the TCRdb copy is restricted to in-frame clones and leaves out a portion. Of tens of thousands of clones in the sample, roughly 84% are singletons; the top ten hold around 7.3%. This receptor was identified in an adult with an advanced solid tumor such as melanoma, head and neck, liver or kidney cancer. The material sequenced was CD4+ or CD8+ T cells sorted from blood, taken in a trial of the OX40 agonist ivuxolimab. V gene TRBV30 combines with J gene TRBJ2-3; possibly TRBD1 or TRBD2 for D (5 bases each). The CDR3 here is CAWSAGAQGLTDTQYF. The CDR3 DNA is TGTGCCTGGAGTGCCGGGGCCCAAGGGCTCACAGATACGCAGTATTTT.